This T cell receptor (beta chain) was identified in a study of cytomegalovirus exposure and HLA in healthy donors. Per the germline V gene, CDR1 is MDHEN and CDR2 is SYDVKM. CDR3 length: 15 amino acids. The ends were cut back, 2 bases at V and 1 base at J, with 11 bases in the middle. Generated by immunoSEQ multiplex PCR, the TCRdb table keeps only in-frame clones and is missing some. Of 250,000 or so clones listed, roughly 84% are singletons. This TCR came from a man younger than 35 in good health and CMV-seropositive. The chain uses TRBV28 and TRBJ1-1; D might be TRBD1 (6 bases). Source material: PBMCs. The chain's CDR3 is CASSLTGIWNTEAFF. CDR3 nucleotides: TGTGCCAGCAGTTTAACAGGGATATGGAACACTGAAGCTTTCTTT. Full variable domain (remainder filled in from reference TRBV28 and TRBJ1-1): DVKVTQSSRYLVKRTGEKVFLECVQDMDHENMFWYRQDPGLGLRLIYFSYDVKMKEKGDIPEGYSVSREKKERFSLILESASTNQTSMYLCASSLTGIWNTEAFFGQGTRLTVV.